The T cell receptor (beta chain) under discussion was sequenced for a study of blood T cell repertoires in COVID-19. The wider study: In each case, the material was cDNA or gDNA derived from T cells, B-cell-depleted T cells, or PBMCs.

Cohorts were based on clinical histories the participants reported. Cohort 3 donors counted as recovered after two negative PCRs, clearance, or resolved symptoms. Per the original data handling: Counts of nucleated cells, estimated from reference gene primer amplification, were obtained. The data were produced by immunoSEQ multiplex PCR, yet TCRdb's version contains in-frame clones alone and is incomplete. V, J and clone size derive from that table, while D and trimming were established from the DNA sequence. Of approximately 250,000 clones listed, roughly 79% are singletons. Germline V gene lookup returns CDR1 LNHDA and CDR2 SQIVND (reference sequence). The V gene lost 2 bases and the J gene lost 2 bases, with 10 bases spanning the gap. The CDR3 covers 16 residues.

Sequenced sample: PBMCs or T cells enriched from blood (not recorded which). The rearrangement joins TRBV19 to TRBJ1-6; D may be TRBD1 (5 bases). This clonotype was obtained from a man aged 40-55 years who had recovered from COVID-19. CDR3 DNA sequence: TGTGCCAGTAGTATAAACGGAGGGGCCTATAATTCACCCCTCCACTTT. Amino acids: CASSINGGAYNSPLHF.